These 22 T cell receptor beta chains came from one sample sequenced in a study of blood T cell repertoires in COVID-19. The assay was immunoSEQ multiplex PCR, and TCRdb's table has in-frame clones only and misses some. The data contain 130,000 or so clones, around 84% of them singletons. The sequenced sample consisted of peripheral blood. These receptors were collected from a woman aged 80 or older with acute or convalescent COVID-19.

This sequence joins TRBV6-5 and TRBJ1-2; the match to TRBD1 covers 7 bases. CDR3 length equals 14 residues. Losses at the gene ends were 2 bases for V and 6 bases for J; bases not matched to a gene: 6. Per germline, CDR1 MNHEY and CDR2 SVGAGI. The CDR3 spells CASSYGQGVDGYTF. Here the CDR3 DNA reads TGTGCCAGCAGTTACGGTCAGGGGGTCGATGGCTACACCTTC.

V and J are TRBV5-5 and TRBJ2-5; 10 bases align to TRBD1. The CDR3 is made up of 17 amino acids. J lost 5 bases, V lost 4 bases, and 14 bases had no gene match. The germline CDR1 and CDR2 sequences are SGHKS and YYEKEE (reference sequence). The CDR3 nucleotides are TGTGCCAGCAGCACCGAAAGAGGGACAGGGGTCCGGGAGACCCAGTACTTC. It encodes CASSTERGTGVRETQYF.

The V and J genes are TRBV9 and TRBJ2-5, with TRBD2 identical over 8 bases. This CDR3 is built from 14 residues. Germline values: CDR1 SGDLS, CDR2 YYNGEE. V was pared by 4 bases and J by 2 bases, with 4 bases of the junction left unmatched. In DNA, the CDR3 is TGTGCCAGCAGCTCCGGGACTAGACAAGAGACCCAGTACTTC. Protein sequence: CASSSGTRQETQYF.

V gene TRBV19 combines with J gene TRBJ1-5; unclear D gene. Per the germline V gene, CDR1 is LNHDA and CDR2 is SQIVND (reference sequence). This CDR3 spans 14 amino acids. V was pared by 0 bases and J by 4 bases, with 7 bases between. CDR3 nucleotides: TGTGCCAGTAGTATAGATTTGGCAAATCAGCCCCAGCATTTT. It yields the protein CASSIDLANQPQHF.

The V and J genes are TRBV7-9 and TRBJ2-2, with TRBD1 matching over 9 bases. V shed 5 bases, J shed 2 bases, and the junction held 9 bases outside the gene matches. This CDR3 region has 17 residues. In germline, CDR1 is SEHNR, CDR2 FQNEAQ (reference sequence). The CDR3 loop is CASSRLWDRANTGELFF. In DNA form, the CDR3 reads TGTGCCAGCAGCCGTCTTTGGGACAGGGCCAACACCGGGGAGCTGTTTTTT.

In its sample, this clone was seen a few times. This chain uses TRBV5-1 with TRBJ1-2, with D perhaps matching TRBD1 (5 bases). The CDR3 has 13 residues. CDR1 and CDR2 from the germline V gene are SGHRS and YFSETQ. Trimming removed 0 bases at V and 4 bases at J, with 7 bases between. CDR3 nucleotide sequence: TGCGCCAGCAGCTTGGATCAGGGCTATGGCTACACCTTC. Translating it yields CASSLDQGYGYTF. Together with reference TRBV5-1 and TRBJ1-2, the CDR3 gives the full variable domain: KAGVTQTPRYLIKTRGQQVTLSCSPISGHRSVSWYQQTPGQGLQFLFEYFSETQRNKGNFPGRFSGRQFSNSRSEMNVSTLELGDSALYLCASSLDQGYGYTFGSGTRLTVV.

The chain carries TRBV6-5 and TRBJ1-4, with 9 positions matching TRBD1. Germline CDR1 MNHEY, CDR2 SVGAGI. The CDR3 extends over 14 amino acids. J gave up 8 bases and V 5 bases, and 6 bases lay outside the gene matches. The CDR3 loop reads CASSRDRGVEKLFF. The CDR3 DNA follows: TGTGCCAGCAGTCGAGACAGGGGGGTCGAAAAACTGTTTTTT.

This sequence joins TRBV19 and TRBJ1-1; possible D gene TRBD1, 6 bases. Germline CDR1 reads LNHDA; CDR2 reads SQIVND (reference sequence). Trimming took 4 bases from V and 4 from J, leaving 7 bases between them. This CDR3 contains 12 residues. The DNA for the CDR3 is TGTGCCAGTAGTAACAGGGCCACTGAAGCTTTCTTT. Its translation is CASSNRATEAFF.

This clone was counted a few times. This rearrangement joins TRBV29-1 to TRBJ1-5, with D possibly TRBD1 on 5 matching bases. CDR1 and CDR2 from the germline V gene are SQVTM and ANQGSEA. The CDR3 has 14 residues. Trimming removed 1 base from V and 2 bases from J, with 9 bases in between. CDR3 loop: CSVEGGGGNQPQHF. DNA of the CDR3: TGCAGCGTTGAAGGGGGGGGAGGCAATCAGCCCCAGCATTTT.

V and J are TRBV4-3 and TRBJ2-7; 9 bases agree with TRBD1. V was pared by 8 bases and J by 2 bases, with 10 bases of the junction left unmatched. The CDR3 sequence is 15 residues long. The germline V gene has CDR1 LGHNA and CDR2 YSLEER. The CDR3 protein is CASSRATGGTYEQYF. In DNA form, the CDR3 reads TGCGCCAGCTCCAGGGCGACAGGGGGGACCTACGAGCAGTACTTC.

The chain couples TRBV7-2 to TRBJ2-5; 10 bases match TRBD2. With V trimmed by 5 bases and J by 4 bases, 10 bases remained unmatched. The CDR3 covers 16 residues. Germline CDR1 is SGHTA and CDR2 is FQGNSA. CDR3 in amino acids: CASSHPTAGGLETQYF. The CDR3, as DNA: TGTGCCAGCAGCCACCCAACAGCGGGGGGGCTAGAGACCCAGTACTTC. The whole variable domain, filled in from reference TRBV7-2 and TRBJ2-5, reads GAGVSQSPSNKVTEKGKDVELRCDPISGHTALYWYRQSLGQGLEFLIYFQGNSAPDKSGLPSDRFSAERTGGSVSTLTIQRTQQEDSAVYLCASSHPTAGGLETQYFGPGTRLLVL.

The V call is TRBV2, the J call TRBJ1-1; D is unclear. Trimming pared 0 bases from V and 11 bases from J, leaving 13 bases between. The CDR3 is made up of 13 amino acids. Germline values: CDR1 SNHLY, CDR2 FYNNEI. The CDR3 sequence is CASSEALPRLAFF. Written as DNA, the CDR3 is TGTGCCAGCAGTGAAGCGCTTCCCAGGTTGGCTTTCTTT.

The chain couples TRBV5-1 to TRBJ1-1; TRBD1 matches at 8 bases. The CDR3 extends over 14 amino acids. Germline lookup yields CDR1 SGHRS and CDR2 YFSETQ. V lost 1 base, J lost 4 bases, and 3 bases stayed unmatched. CDR3 sequence: CASSLYTGGTEAFF. DNA of the CDR3: TGCGCCAGCAGCTTGTATACAGGGGGCACTGAAGCTTTCTTT.

The CDR3 DNA follows: TGTGCCAGCAGTACAAGGCAGGGGTTTAATCAGCCCCAGCATTTT. Protein sequence: CASSTRQGFNQPQHF. The chain is built from TRBV6-5 and TRBJ1-5; D may be TRBD1 (6 bases). The CDR3 runs to 15 residues. The germline V gene encodes CDR1 MNHEY and CDR2 SVGAGI. Trimming cost V 5 bases and J 4 bases, with 15 bases left between them.

The chain recombines TRBV19 with TRBJ1-1; 9 bases fit TRBD1. V lost 10 bases to trimming and J lost 1 base; unmatched junction nucleotides: 7. This CDR3 spans 14 amino acids. The V gene's germline CDR1 is LNHDA and CDR2 SQIVND (reference sequence). This CDR3 is CATRDRARNTEAFF. DNA for the CDR3: TGTGCCACCCGGGACAGGGCGAGGAACACTGAAGCTTTCTTT.

The V call is TRBV6-2 or TRBV6-3, the J call TRBJ1-5; D may be TRBD1 (5 bases). V was trimmed by 6 bases and J by 0 bases, leaving 15 bases between them. This CDR3 comprises 16 residues. Germline lookup yields CDR1 MNHEY and CDR2 SVGEGT. The CDR3 is CASRPLQEYSNQPQHF. CDR3 bases: TGTGCCAGCAGACCTTTACAGGAGTATAGCAATCAGCCCCAGCATTTT.

V and J are TRBV5-1 and TRBJ1-1, with 8 bases lining up with TRBD1. The length of the CDR3 is 13 residues. In germline, CDR1 is SGHRS, CDR2 YFSETQ. V gave up 4 bases and J gave up 1 base; unmatched junction bases: 0. This CDR3 is CASSGQGNTEAFF. DNA of the CDR3: TGCGCCAGCAGCGGACAGGGGAACACTGAAGCTTTCTTT.

The CDR3 here is CASSLGGSLYEQYF. CDR3 in DNA: TGTGCCAGCAGCTTAGGAGGTTCACTCTACGAGCAGTACTTC. This chain uses TRBV7-2 with TRBJ2-7; D is unresolved. Per germline, CDR1 SGHTA and CDR2 FQGNSA. The V end was cut by 1 base, the J end by 3 bases, with 10 bases between. This CDR3 is 14 amino acids long.

Only a few counts were recorded for this clone. The J gene is TRBJ2-1, the V gene TRBV6-2 or TRBV6-3; 9 nucleotides match TRBD2. Germline lookup yields CDR1 MNHEY and CDR2 SVGEGT. V shed 5 bases and J 7 bases; nucleotides not matched to a gene: 9. The CDR3 length is 15 residues. Here the CDR3 reads CASSAPGLAGNEQFF. DNA of the CDR3: TGTGCCAGCAGTGCGCCGGGACTAGCAGGTAATGAGCAGTTCTTC.

The chain has TRBV6-5 and TRBJ1-4; D unresolved. CDR3 length: 14 amino acids. Per germline, CDR1 MNHEY and CDR2 SVGAGI. V was cut by 10 bases and J by 8 bases, with 20 bases left in between. This chain's CDR3 is CATSLRGGGEKLFF. The CDR3 nucleotides read TGTGCCACCTCGTTGCGGGGAGGAGGCGAAAAACTGTTTTTT.

The rearrangement links TRBV19 to TRBJ1-3; the D is unclear. CDR1 is LNHDA, CDR2 SQIVND, per germline (reference sequence). The CDR3 sequence is 14 residues long. Trimming took 3 bases from V and 0 from J, leaving 6 bases between them. Written as DNA, the CDR3 is TGTGCCAGTAGTATTCGGTTCTCTGGAAACACCATATATTTT. Translating it yields CASSIRFSGNTIYF.

The chain has TRBV5-1 and TRBJ1-1, with TRBD1 matching 12 bases. Trimming removed 0 bases from V and 3 bases from J; junction bases left unmatched: 9. Germline V gene data show CDR1 as SGHRS and CDR2 as YFSETQ. The CDR3 has 18 residues. CDR3 DNA: TGCGCCAGCAGCTTGGCCCCACCGGGACAGGGGGCGGACACTGAAGCTTTCTTT. Encoded protein: CASSLAPPGQGADTEAFF.